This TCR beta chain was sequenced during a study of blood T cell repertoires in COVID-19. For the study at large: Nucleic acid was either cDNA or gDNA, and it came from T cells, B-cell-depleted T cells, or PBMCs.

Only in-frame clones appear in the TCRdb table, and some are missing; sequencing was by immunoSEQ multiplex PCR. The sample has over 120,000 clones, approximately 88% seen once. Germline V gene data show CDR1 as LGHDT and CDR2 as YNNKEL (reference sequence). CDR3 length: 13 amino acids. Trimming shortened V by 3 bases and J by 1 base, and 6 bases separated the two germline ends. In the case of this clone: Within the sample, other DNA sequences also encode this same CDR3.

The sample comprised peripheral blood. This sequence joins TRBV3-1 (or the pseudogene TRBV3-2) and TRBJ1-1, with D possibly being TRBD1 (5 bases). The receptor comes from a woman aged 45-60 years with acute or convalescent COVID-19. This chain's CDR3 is CASSQGGNTEAFF. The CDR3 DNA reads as TGTGCCAGCAGCCAGGGGGGGAACACTGAAGCTTTCTTT.